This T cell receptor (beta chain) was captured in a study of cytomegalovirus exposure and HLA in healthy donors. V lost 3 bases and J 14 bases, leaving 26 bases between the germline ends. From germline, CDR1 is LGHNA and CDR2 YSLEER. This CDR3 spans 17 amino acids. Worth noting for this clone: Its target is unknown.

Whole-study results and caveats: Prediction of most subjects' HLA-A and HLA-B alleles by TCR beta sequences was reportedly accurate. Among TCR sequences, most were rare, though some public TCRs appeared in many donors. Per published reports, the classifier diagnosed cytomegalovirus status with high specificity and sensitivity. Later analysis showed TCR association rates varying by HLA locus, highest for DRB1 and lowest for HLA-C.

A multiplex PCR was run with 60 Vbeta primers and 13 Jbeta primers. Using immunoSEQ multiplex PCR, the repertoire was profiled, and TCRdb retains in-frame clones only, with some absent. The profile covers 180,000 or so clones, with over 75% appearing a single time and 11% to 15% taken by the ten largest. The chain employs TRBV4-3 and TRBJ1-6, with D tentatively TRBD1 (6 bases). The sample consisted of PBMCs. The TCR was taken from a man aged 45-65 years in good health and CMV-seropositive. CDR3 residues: CASSQAEQGNGFLTLHF. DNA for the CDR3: TGCGCCAGCAGCCAGGCTGAACAGGGCAATGGTTTCTTGACCCTCCACTTT.